The entry below describes one T cell receptor beta chain. What it binds is not known. Division of CD4+ cells produced a CD45RA+ naive subset and a CD45RA-negative memory subset. Profiled with immunoSEQ multiplex PCR; TCRdb holds only in-frame clones, not every one. The table has 2 million to 2.5 million clones, more than 80% seen once; the top ten hold 0.39%. The sample originates from a study of shared clonotypes between healthy human individuals. General study points: Incompleteness in sorted-subset sequencing, despite large depth, was shown by rarefaction. Compared with clonotypes that all four donors shared, non-shared clonotypes had lower generation probabilities. Across subsets, estimated richness was generally greater for naive than for memory populations.

CDR1 is SQVTM, CDR2 ANQGSEA, per germline. The J segment lost 6 bases and the V segment lost 8 bases, leaving 8 bases of the junction unmatched. The CDR3 runs to 14 residues. The clonotype was recovered from a man aged 18 to 30 in good health. Some clones in this sample may be carry-over from other donors' samples. The sequenced material came from naive CD4+ T cells from PBMCs. The subset: CD45RA+ positively selected. The chain employs TRBV29-1 and TRBJ2-2, with 11 bases matching TRBD2. CDR3 protein: CSISGRASSGELFF. CDR3 nucleotide sequence: TGCAGCATTAGCGGGAGGGCCTCGTCCGGGGAGCTGTTTTTT.